Listed below are T cell receptor beta chains from one sample, sequenced in a study of cytomegalovirus exposure and HLA in healthy donors. Method: immunoSEQ multiplex PCR; TCRdb's copy keeps in-frame clones and lacks some. Of 85,000 to 130,000 clones listed, about 77% are singletons. Material for sequencing was PBMCs. The receptors originated from a woman in her fifties or sixties in good health and CMV-seropositive. Each CDR3 is given with its conserved first and last residue. Each record gives: clone size, D gene, V gene, J gene, CDR3 protein, CDR3 DNA. D genes are given only for firm matches. Size is stated for part of the rows, as once, few or many counts, or as a class when the clone is expanded.

-	-	TRBV2	TRBJ2-1	CATRLGGPNEQFF	TGTGCCACTCGTCTGGGGGGGCCCAATGAGCAGTTCTTC
-	-	TRBV7-5	TRBJ2-7	CARSPYGDRVPYEQYF	TGTGCCAGAAGCCCCTATGGGGACAGGGTTCCCTACGAGCAGTACTTC
-	TRBD1	TRBV11-2	TRBJ2-5	CASSLVGTGPRQETQYF	TGTGCCAGCAGCTTAGTGGGGACAGGGCCACGCCAAGAGACCCAGTACTTC
-	-	TRBV6-5	TRBJ1-1	CASSWGGTEAFF	TGTGCCAGCAGTTGGGGGGGGACTGAAGCTTTCTTT
-	TRBD1	TRBV6-6	TRBJ1-4	CASIVGTANEKLFF	TGTGCCAGCATAGTGGGGACAGCTAATGAAAAACTGTTTTTT
-	TRBD1	TRBV29-1	TRBJ2-3	CSVVGTALTDTQYF	TGCAGCGTTGTTGGGACAGCCCTCACAGATACGCAGTATTTT
-	TRBD2	TRBV10-3	TRBJ2-1	CAISVGIAGNNEQFF	TGTGCCATCAGTGTGGGGATAGCGGGCAACAATGAGCAGTTCTTC
once	-	TRBV30	TRBJ2-3	CAWSVLDTQYF	TGTGCCTGGAGTGTACTAGATACGCAGTATTTT
-	-	TRBV6-1	TRBJ1-5	CASSEGHGQPQHF	TGTGCCAGCAGTGAGGGACATGGTCAGCCCCAGCATTTT
few	-	TRBV5-8	TRBJ1-4	CASSLDGEKLFF	TGTGCCAGCAGCCTGGACGGTGAAAAACTGTTTTTT
-	-	TRBV19	TRBJ1-2	CASNIRGYGYTF	TGTGCCAGTAACATCAGAGGATATGGCTACACCTTC
-	TRBD1	TRBV6-1	TRBJ1-2	CASRGDRGYGYTF	TGTGCCAGCAGGGGGGACAGGGGTTATGGCTACACCTTC